Listed below are T cell receptor beta chains from one sample, sequenced in a study of CD8+CD57+ T cells in acquired aplastic anemia. TCRdb called the reads again in MiXCR, with one record for every CDR3 protein. The data show hundreds of thousands of distinct CDR3 sequences, with approximately 33% seen just once and less than 1% held by the top ten. The sample taken for sequencing was sorted CD4+, CD8+, or CD8+CD57+ T cells (not recorded which) from PBMCs. Source of these receptors: a human donor with aplastic anemia. The CDR3 runs from the conserved cysteine through the conserved F or W. A clone size is listed for some rows: how often the clone was seen (once, few, many), or a class if it is expanded.

CDR3: CASRDQTGPNYGYTF
V: TRBV2
size: many
J: TRBJ1-2

CDR3: CASSSSTDQPQHF
V: TRBV7-2
size: many
J: TRBJ1-5

CDR3: CATAGDRGYQETQYF
V: TRBV10-3
size: many
J: TRBJ2-5

CDR3: CASSAWVSNTEAFF
V: TRBV25-1
size: NA
J: TRBJ1-1

CDR3: CATSDPLAVSSYEQYF
V: TRBV24-1
size: many
J: TRBJ2-7

CDR3: CVSSQEGSLSSPLHF
V: TRBV5-6
size: NA
J: TRBJ1-6

CDR3: CSARGRIYYEQYF
V: TRBV20-1
size: many
J: TRBJ2-7

CDR3: CASSETGGGPNEQFF
V: TRBV2
size: NA
J: TRBJ2-1

CDR3: CASSVGGGPKIEEQYF
V: TRBV9
size: NA
J: TRBJ2-7

CDR3: CAWSAGTGISHEQYF
V: TRBV5-3
size: NA
J: TRBJ2-7

CDR3: CSPRDSYTDTQYF
V: TRBV20-1
size: many
J: TRBJ2-3

CDR3: CSAHPTGDRSPLHF
V: TRBV29-1
size: few
J: TRBJ1-6

CDR3: CASSYSPPPPSYNEQFF
V: TRBV5-4
size: NA
J: TRBJ2-1

CDR3: CASSFLSGRDTGELFF
V: TRBV25-1
size: few
J: TRBJ2-2

CDR3: CAISGTTELNTEAFF
V: TRBV10-3
size: NA
J: TRBJ1-1

CDR3: CASDKGQVGNQPQHF
V: TRBV19
size: many
J: TRBJ1-5

CDR3: CAISEVGQGVSPLHF
V: TRBV10-3
size: few
J: TRBJ1-6

CDR3: CASSLIRDGEQYF
V: TRBV7-7
size: many
J: TRBJ2-7

CDR3: CASSQTTVTMNTEAFF
V: TRBV14
size: few
J: TRBJ1-1

CDR3: CASSPTQGYNQPQHF
V: TRBV2
size: NA
J: TRBJ1-5

CDR3: CASSPERASTGELFF
V: TRBV5-1
size: few
J: TRBJ2-2

CDR3: CASSATVNGNTEAFF
V: TRBV6-2/TRBV6-3
size: NA
J: TRBJ1-1